This TCR beta chain was observed in a study of blood T cells in healthy people across ages. About the study: Template switching captured about one barcoded beta molecule per two T cells.

Primers used in a second PCR of about 7 to 11 cycles were a sample-barcoded 5' primer and a J-beta primer mix. MiXCR was run by TCRdb on the 5' RACE reads, yielding one entry per CDR3 protein. Among 1.5 million to 2 million distinct CDR3 sequences listed, about 32% were seen once. This CDR3 has 16 amino acids. Germline CDR1 and CDR2: SGHTA and FQGNSA. V dropped 5 bases and J dropped 7 bases, with 21 bases sitting between them. The chain recombines TRBV7-2 with TRBJ2-1; D gene ambiguous. The sequenced sample consisted of blood. The origin of this receptor is a woman in her 30s in good health. This chain's CDR3 is CASSPPQESYWNEQFF. The DNA of the CDR3 is TGTGCCAGCAGCCCCCCCCAGGAGTCCTATTGGAATGAGCAGTTCTTC.